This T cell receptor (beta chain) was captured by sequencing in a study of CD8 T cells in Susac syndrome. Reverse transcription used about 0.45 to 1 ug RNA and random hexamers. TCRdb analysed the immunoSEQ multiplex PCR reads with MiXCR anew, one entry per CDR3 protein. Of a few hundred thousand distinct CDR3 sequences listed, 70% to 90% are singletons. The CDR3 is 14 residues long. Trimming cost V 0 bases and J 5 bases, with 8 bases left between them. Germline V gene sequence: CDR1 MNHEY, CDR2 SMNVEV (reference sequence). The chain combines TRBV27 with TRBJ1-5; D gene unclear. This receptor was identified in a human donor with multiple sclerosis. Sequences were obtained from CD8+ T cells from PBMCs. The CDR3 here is CASSLSLEDQPQHF. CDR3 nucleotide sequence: TGTGCCAGCAGTTTATCGCTGGAGGATCAGCCCCAGCATTTT.